Below, one TCR beta chain is given with its context. The sample comes from a study of blood T cell repertoires in COVID-19. Profiling relied on immunoSEQ multiplex PCR, and the TCRdb table lists in-frame clones only, not all of them. The data show fewer than 250,000 clones, under 90% seen once. V gave up 5 bases and J gave up 8 bases, with 15 bases separating them. This CDR3 spans 13 amino acids. This clonotype was obtained from a woman between 40 and 50 years old who had been exposed to COVID-19. The chain employs TRBV12-3 or TRBV12-4 and TRBJ1-2; D is possibly TRBD1 (6 bases). The source material was PBMCs or T cells enriched from blood (not recorded which). CDR3: CASSAQQGGGYTF. The CDR3 nucleotides are TGTGCCAGCAGTGCCCAACAGGGCGGGGGCTACACCTTC.